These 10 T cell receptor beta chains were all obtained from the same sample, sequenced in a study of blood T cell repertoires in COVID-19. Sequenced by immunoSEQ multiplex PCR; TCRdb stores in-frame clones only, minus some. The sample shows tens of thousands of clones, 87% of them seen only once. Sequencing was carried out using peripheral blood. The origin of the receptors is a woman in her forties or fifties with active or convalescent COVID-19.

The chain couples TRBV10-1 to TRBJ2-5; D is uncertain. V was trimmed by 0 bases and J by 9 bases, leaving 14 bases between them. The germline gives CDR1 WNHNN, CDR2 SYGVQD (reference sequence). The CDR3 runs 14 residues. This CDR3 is CASSESYASRAQYF. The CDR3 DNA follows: TGCGCCAGCAGTGAGTCTTACGCTTCTCGGGCCCAGTACTTC.

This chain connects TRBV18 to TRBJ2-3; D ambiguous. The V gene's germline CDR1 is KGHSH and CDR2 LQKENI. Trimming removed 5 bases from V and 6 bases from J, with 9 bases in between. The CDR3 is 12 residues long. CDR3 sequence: CASSNIQDTQYF. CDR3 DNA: TGTGCCAGCTCAAACATACAGGATACGCAGTATTTT.

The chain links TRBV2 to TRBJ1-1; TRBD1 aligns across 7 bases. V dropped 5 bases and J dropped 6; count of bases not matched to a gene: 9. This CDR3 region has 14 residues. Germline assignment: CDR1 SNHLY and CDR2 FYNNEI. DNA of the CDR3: TGTGCCAGCAGTTCGACAGGGTTTATCGCTGAAGCTTTCTTT. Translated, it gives CASSSTGFIAEAFF.

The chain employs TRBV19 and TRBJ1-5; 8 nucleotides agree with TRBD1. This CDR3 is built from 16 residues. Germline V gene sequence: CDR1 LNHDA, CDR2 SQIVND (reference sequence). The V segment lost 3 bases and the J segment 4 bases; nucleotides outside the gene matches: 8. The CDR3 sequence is CASSIERGQVNQPQHF. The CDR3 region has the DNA TGTGCCAGTAGTATCGAAAGGGGACAGGTAAATCAGCCCCAGCATTTT.

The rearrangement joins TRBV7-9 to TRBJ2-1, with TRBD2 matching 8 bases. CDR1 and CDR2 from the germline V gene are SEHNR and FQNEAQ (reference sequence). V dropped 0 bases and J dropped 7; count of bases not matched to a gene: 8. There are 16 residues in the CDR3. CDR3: CASSLAAGGVLNEQFF. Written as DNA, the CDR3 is TGTGCCAGCAGCTTAGCGGCCGGGGGGGTGTTAAATGAGCAGTTCTTC.

DNA of the CDR3: TGCGCCAGCAGCCAAGATCTTACTAGTTCCCACACAGATACGCAGTATTTT. Residues: CASSQDLTSSHTDTQYF. The chain recombines TRBV4-3 with TRBJ2-3; D perhaps matches TRBD2 (5 bases). The V gene's germline CDR1 is LGHNA and CDR2 YSLEER. This CDR3 is built from 17 residues. V lost 0 bases and J 2 bases, leaving 15 bases between the germline ends.

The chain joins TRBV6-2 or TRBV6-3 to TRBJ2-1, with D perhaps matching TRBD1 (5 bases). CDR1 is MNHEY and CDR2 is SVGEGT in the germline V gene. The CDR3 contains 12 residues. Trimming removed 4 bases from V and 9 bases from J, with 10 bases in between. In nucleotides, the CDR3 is TGTGCCAGCAGTTTCCAGGGCGGTGAGCAGTTCTTC. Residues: CASSFQGGEQFF.

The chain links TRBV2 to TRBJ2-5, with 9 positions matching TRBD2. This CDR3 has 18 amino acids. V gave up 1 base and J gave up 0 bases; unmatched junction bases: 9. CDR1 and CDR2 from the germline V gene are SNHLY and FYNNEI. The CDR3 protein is CASSEVGRLAGYQETQYF. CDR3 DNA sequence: TGTGCCAGCAGTGAAGTCGGACGGCTAGCGGGGTACCAAGAGACCCAGTACTTC.

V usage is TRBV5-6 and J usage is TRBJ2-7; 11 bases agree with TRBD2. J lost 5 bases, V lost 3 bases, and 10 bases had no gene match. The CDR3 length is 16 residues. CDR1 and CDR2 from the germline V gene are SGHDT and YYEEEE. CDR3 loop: CASSWRLAGRPDEQYF. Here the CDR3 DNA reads TGTGCCAGCAGCTGGCGACTAGCGGGGAGGCCCGACGAGCAGTACTTC.

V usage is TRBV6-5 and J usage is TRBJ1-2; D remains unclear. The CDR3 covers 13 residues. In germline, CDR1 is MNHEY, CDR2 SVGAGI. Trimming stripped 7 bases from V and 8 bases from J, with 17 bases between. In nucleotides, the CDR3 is TGTGCCAGCACCCCCGCCGAAAGGGAGGGCTACACCTTC. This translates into CASTPAEREGYTF.